The 20 T cell receptor beta chains below come from one sample, sequenced in a study of tumor-infiltrating lymphocytes in oesophageal squamous cell carcinoma. TCRdb recomputed calls from the PCR reads with MiXCR, one row per CDR3 protein. The table shows approximately 11,000 distinct CDR3 sequences, with over 50% occurring only once. The specimen was esophageal tumor tissue. Source of these receptors: a male donor with esophageal squamous cell carcinoma.

The rearrangement links TRBV7-2 to TRBJ2-3, with 8 positions matching TRBD2. Germline CDR1 and CDR2: SGHTA and FQGNSA. With V trimmed by 4 bases and J by 6 bases, 12 bases remained unmatched. The CDR3 length is 16 residues. CDR3 sequence: CASSSQPGLVTDTQYF. The CDR3 nucleotides are TGTGCCAGCAGCTCCCAACCGGGACTAGTGACGGATACGCAGTATTTT.

In this sample, this clonotype turned up many times. The CDR3, as DNA: TGTGCCAGCAGTTACCGGACTAGCGGGAGGGCCGTGAACACCGGGGAGCTGTTTTTT. Translation gives CASSYRTSGRAVNTGELFF. The chain links TRBV6-6 to TRBJ2-2; 15 positions agree with TRBD2. CDR3 length: 19 residues. The germline CDR1 and CDR2 sequences are MNHNY and SVGAGI (reference sequence). Trimming cost V 2 bases and J 1 base; bases outside gene matches: 5.

V and J are TRBV28 and TRBJ2-3; D remains unclear. The V gene's germline CDR1 is MDHEN and CDR2 SYDVKM. Trimming pared 2 bases from V and 2 bases from J, leaving 5 bases between. The CDR3 runs 13 residues. CDR3 nucleotide sequence: TGTGCCAGCAGTTTACCCCACACAGATACGCAGTATTTT. This encodes CASSLPHTDTQYF.

The count of this clonotype is one. V gene TRBV6-6 combines with J gene TRBJ2-4; D is uncertain. The last part of the DNA fits TRBJ2-1 better; the J call may be wrong. Germline-derived CDR1 and CDR2 are MNHNY and SVGAGI (reference sequence). The CDR3 has 13 residues. The CDR3 sequence is CASSYTNLNEQFF. The CDR3 nucleotides are TGTGCCAGCAGTTATACCAACTTGAATGAGCAGTTCTTC.

The chain is built from TRBV12-3 or TRBV12-4 and TRBJ2-7; D unresolved. TRBJ2-1 explains the end of the DNA better; the J call may be wrong. The CDR3 covers 15 residues. CDR3 nucleotides: TGTGCCAGCAGCCCATCGCGCTACTCCTACAATGAGCAGTTCTTC. Translated: CASSPSRYSYNEQFF.

This chain uses TRBV7-9 with TRBJ2-2; D is undetermined. Germline CDR1 SEHNR, CDR2 FQNEAQ (reference sequence). V was shortened by 5 bases and J by 0 bases, with 13 bases between the two germline ends. CDR3 length: 16 amino acids. The CDR3 DNA reads as TGTGCCAGCAGCCCCGTATCGGCCGCGAACACCGGGGAGCTGTTTTTT. Its protein is CASSPVSAANTGELFF.

This chain joins TRBV2 and TRBJ2-3; possible D gene TRBD2, 6 bases. V lost 9 bases, J lost 5 bases, and 12 bases lay in between. The CDR3 extends over 12 amino acids. Germline CDR1 and CDR2: SNHLY and FYNNEI. The chain's CDR3 is CASGRRQDTQYF. DNA for the CDR3: TGTGCCAGTGGGAGGAGGCAAGATACGCAGTATTTT.

This sequence joins TRBV2 and TRBJ2-4, with 16 bases fitting TRBD2. The J call may be faulty, since TRBJ2-7 better matches the DNA end. The CDR3 sequence is 16 residues long. Germline loops: CDR1 SNHLY, CDR2 FYNNEI. CDR3 in DNA: TGTGCCAGCAGTGAGGGGACTAGCGGGAGGGTCTACGAGCAGTACTTC. It codes for CASSEGTSGRVYEQYF.

This clonotype qualifies as medium-sized. This chain connects TRBV11-2 to TRBJ2-1; D not certain. The V end was cut by 1 base, the J end by 9 bases, with 13 bases between. CDR3 length: 14 residues. Germline CDR1 reads SGHAT; CDR2 reads FQNNGV. CDR3 protein: CASSLGNIGVEQFF. CDR3 DNA sequence: TGTGCCAGCAGCTTAGGAAATATTGGGGTTGAGCAGTTCTTC.

A note on this clonotype: The junction does not match germline at one end; this may be a read error. The V gene is TRBV7-6, the J gene TRBJ2-7; TRBD1 aligns across 10 bases. Germline V gene lookup returns CDR1 SGHVS and CDR2 FNYEAQ. The CDR3 loop spans 16 amino acids. For the CDR3, the DNA is TGTGCCAGCAGCCGACAGGGGGCGAATACGAATTCACCCCTCCACTTC. Amino acid sequence: CASSRQGANTNSPLHF. Supplemented by reference TRBV7-6 and TRBJ2-7, the full variable domain reads GAGVSQSPRYKVTKRGQDVALRCDPISGHVSLYWYRQALGQGPEFLTYFNYEAQQDKSGLPNDRFSAERPEGSISTLTIQRTEQRDSAMYRCASSRQGANTNSPLHFGPGTRLTVT.

This clonotype occurred many times. This chain joins TRBV2 and TRBJ2-3, with 10 bases that match TRBD1. Looked up from germline, CDR1 is SNHLY and CDR2 is FYNNEI. This CDR3 region has 15 residues. V was pared by 7 bases and J by 4 bases, with 8 bases of the junction left unmatched. Here the CDR3 reads CASTLDRGGPDTQYF. The CDR3, as DNA: TGTGCCAGCACCCTGGACAGGGGGGGCCCAGATACGCAGTATTTT. The full variable domain, its missing parts supplied by reference TRBV2 and TRBJ2-3, is EPEVTQTPSHQVTQMGQEVILRCVPISNHLYFYWYRQILGQKVEFLVSFYNNEISEKSEIFDDQFSVERPDGSNFTLKIRSTKLEDSAMYFCASTLDRGGPDTQYFGPGTRLTVL.

The V and J genes are TRBV7-8 and TRBJ1-1; no firm D call. The germline gives CDR1 SGHVS, CDR2 FQNEAQ. V dropped 0 bases and J dropped 2 bases, with 7 bases sitting between them. CDR3 length: 14 amino acids. The CDR3 region has the DNA TGTGCCAGCAGCTTAGCGTGGGGAAACACTGAAGCTTTCTTT. Translation gives CASSLAWGNTEAFF.

This rearrangement joins TRBV11-1 to TRBJ2-1; no definite D call. The germline CDR1 and CDR2 sequences are SGHAT and FQDESV (reference sequence). Trimming took off 5 bases at V and 0 bases at J, with 8 bases between the two ends. CDR3 length equals 14 residues. CDR3 coding DNA: TGTGCCAGCAGCGCCGTAGGCTCCTACAATGAGCAGTTCTTC. It is translated as CASSAVGSYNEQFF.

The V gene is TRBV7-8, the J gene TRBJ2-3; D call uncertain. V gave up 0 bases and J gave up 3 bases, with 7 bases separating them. Germline V gives CDR1 SGHVS, CDR2 FQNEAQ. The CDR3 extends over 14 amino acids. CDR3 sequence (DNA): TGTGCCAGCAGCTTAGCTTCAGATACAGATACGCAGTATTTT. Its protein product is CASSLASDTDTQYF.

This clonotype is labeled medium-sized. This chain joins TRBV12-5 and TRBJ2-1, with TRBD2 identical over 9 bases. Germline V lookup: CDR1 LGHNT, CDR2 FRNRAP. Unmatched junction bases numbered 10, after V lost 6 bases and J lost 4 bases. This CDR3 has 16 amino acids. This chain's CDR3 is CASGPGSSGGYNEQFF. The CDR3 nucleotides are TGTGCTAGTGGCCCTGGGAGTAGCGGGGGATACAATGAGCAGTTCTTC.

This CDR3 reads CASSLSLLVEGDSGSESSYEQYF. Here the CDR3 DNA reads TGTGCCAGCAGCTTAAGTCTTTTGGTGGAAGGAGACAGCGGGAGCGAAAGCTCCTACGAGCAGTACTTC. This rearrangement joins TRBV7-3 to TRBJ2-7; 8 positions agree with TRBD2. Germline loops: CDR1 SGHTA, CDR2 FQGTGA. The CDR3 consists of 23 residues. V gave up 1 base and J gave up 0 bases; unmatched junction bases: 26.

The genes are TRBV7-6 and TRBJ2-4, with 8 nucleotides matching TRBD1. The J call is uncertain, as TRBJ2-1 better fits the DNA end. CDR1 is SGHVS, CDR2 FNYEAQ, per germline. The CDR3 has 14 residues. CDR3 nucleotides: TGTGCCAGCAGCCCTGGACAGGGACGGAGGGAGCAGTTCTTC. Its protein product is CASSPGQGRREQFF.

The chain employs TRBV12-3 or TRBV12-4 and TRBJ2-1; TRBD2 might be the D (6 bases). The germline V and J ends were trimmed by 4 bases and 4 bases, with 11 bases remaining between them. The CDR3 has 14 residues. In DNA form, the CDR3 reads TGTGCCAGCAGTTGGGCTAGCGTGTACAATGAGCAGTTCTTC. This sequence encodes CASSWASVYNEQFF.

The chain employs TRBV27 and TRBJ2-3; 11 nucleotides line up with TRBD1. Germline-derived CDR1 and CDR2 are MNHEY and SMNVEV (reference sequence). The CDR3 contains 14 residues. With V trimmed by 8 bases and J by 4 bases, 5 bases remained unmatched. In DNA, the CDR3 is TGTGCCAGCTATAGGACAGGGGGCTCAGATACGCAGTATTTT. This translates into CASYRTGGSDTQYF.

In its sample, this clonotype was seen once. The rearrangement joins TRBV7-2 to TRBJ2-1; 12 positions match TRBD2. The CDR3 loop spans 19 amino acids. CDR1 is SGHTA and CDR2 is FQGNSA in the germline V gene. Trimming took 5 bases from V and 5 from J; bases not matched to a gene: 16. CDR3: CASSPWTSGINSGDNEQFF. CDR3 DNA sequence: TGTGCCAGCAGCCCCTGGACTAGCGGGATTAACTCTGGGGACAATGAGCAGTTCTTC.